Reported below is one TCR beta chain. The data stem from a study of blood T cell repertoires in COVID-19. Study background: Italy, Spain and the United States were the sources of the convalescent and acute COVID-19 samples.

Seattle's cohort entered during active infection and was followed longitudinally. The CDR3 is made up of 14 amino acids. V lost 7 bases and J lost 4; bases outside the gene matches: 8. Germline V lookup: CDR1 MDHEN, CDR2 SYDVKM. Under the authors' procedure: Amplification of reference gene primers was used by the study to estimate nucleated cell counts. The protocol was immunoSEQ multiplex PCR, while the TCRdb copy is restricted to in-frame clones and leaves out a portion. V, J and clone size reflect that table, while D and trimming were determined from the DNA. The sample consists of 60,000 or so clones, 80% to 85% of them appearing once.

The TCR originated in a man younger than 45 with COVID-19, enrolled during active disease. V is TRBV28 and J is TRBJ2-5, with TRBD2 identical over 8 bases. The sample comprised peripheral blood. CDR3 residues: CASIGRGFRETQYF. DNA for the CDR3: TGTGCCAGCATCGGGAGGGGGTTTCGAGAGACCCAGTACTTC. Using reference TRBV28 and TRBJ2-5 for the parts outside the CDR3, the full variable domain is DVKVTQSSRYLVKRTGEKVFLECVQDMDHENMFWYRQDPGLGLRLIYFSYDVKMKEKGDIPEGYSVSREKKERFSLILESASTNQTSMYLCASIGRGFRETQYFGPGTRLLVL.